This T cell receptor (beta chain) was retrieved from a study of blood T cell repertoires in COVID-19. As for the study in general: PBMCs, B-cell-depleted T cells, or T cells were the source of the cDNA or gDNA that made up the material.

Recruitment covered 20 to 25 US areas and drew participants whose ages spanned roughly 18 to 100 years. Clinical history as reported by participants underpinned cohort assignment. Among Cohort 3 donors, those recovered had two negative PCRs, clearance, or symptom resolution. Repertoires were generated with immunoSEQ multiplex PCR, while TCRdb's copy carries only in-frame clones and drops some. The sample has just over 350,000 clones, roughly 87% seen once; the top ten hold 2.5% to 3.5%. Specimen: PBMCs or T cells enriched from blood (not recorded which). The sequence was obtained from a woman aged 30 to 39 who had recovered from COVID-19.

The DNA of the CDR3 is TGTGCCTGGAGTGTAAGGGGCGGGGAGCTGTTTTTT. This gives the protein CAWSVRGGELFF. This rearrangement joins TRBV30 to TRBJ2-2; perhaps TRBD1 as D (5 bases). Trimming took off 0 bases at V and 7 bases at J, with 6 bases between the two ends. The CDR3 is 12 amino acids. Germline lookup yields CDR1 GTSNPN and CDR2 SVGIG (reference sequence).